The sequence of this T cell receptor (beta chain) was determined in a study of cytomegalovirus exposure and HLA in healthy donors. Whole-study results and caveats: Productive status was seen about 87% or about 30% of the time for most TCR beta V segments in an earlier analysis. A later analysis showed TCR association rates differing by HLA locus, peaking at DRB1 and lowest at HLA-C. In presence/absence analyses, roughly uniform sequencing depth across donors was assumed.

PCR was performed using 60 Vbeta and 13 Jbeta primers. The data were produced by immunoSEQ multiplex PCR, yet TCRdb's version contains in-frame clones alone and is incomplete. The top ten hold around 2.1% of the sample, which has about 160,000 clones, about three quarters seen once. Ten or more counts support this clone. Its antigen is currently unknown. Sequencing was carried out using PBMCs. This clonotype originated in a female donor in good health and CMV-seronegative.

This chain's CDR3 is CASSQDPSGGPSTQYF. CDR3 nucleotide sequence: TGTGCCAGCAGCCAAGACCCTAGCGGGGGTCCTTCGACGCAGTATTTT. V and J are TRBV4-2 and TRBJ2-3, with 10 bases identical to TRBD2. CDR3 length: 16 amino acids. V lost 0 bases to trimming and J lost 9 bases; unmatched junction nucleotides: 9. The germline CDR1 and CDR2 sequences are LGHNA and YNFKEQ.